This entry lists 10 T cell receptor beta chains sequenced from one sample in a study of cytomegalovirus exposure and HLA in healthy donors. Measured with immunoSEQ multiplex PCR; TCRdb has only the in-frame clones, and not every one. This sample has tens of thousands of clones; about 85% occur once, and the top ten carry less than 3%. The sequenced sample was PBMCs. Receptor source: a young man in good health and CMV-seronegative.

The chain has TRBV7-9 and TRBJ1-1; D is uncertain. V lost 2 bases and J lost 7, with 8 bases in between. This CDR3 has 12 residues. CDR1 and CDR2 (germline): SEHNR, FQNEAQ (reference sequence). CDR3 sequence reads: CASSLQSHEAFF. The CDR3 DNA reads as TGTGCCAGCAGCTTACAGTCCCATGAAGCTTTCTTT.

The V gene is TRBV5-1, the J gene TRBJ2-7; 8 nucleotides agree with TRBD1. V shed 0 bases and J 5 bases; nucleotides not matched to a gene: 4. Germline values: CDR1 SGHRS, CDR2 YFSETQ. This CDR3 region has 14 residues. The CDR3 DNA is TGCGCCAGCAGCTTGGCCGACAGGGGCCACGAGCAGTACTTC. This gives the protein CASSLADRGHEQYF.

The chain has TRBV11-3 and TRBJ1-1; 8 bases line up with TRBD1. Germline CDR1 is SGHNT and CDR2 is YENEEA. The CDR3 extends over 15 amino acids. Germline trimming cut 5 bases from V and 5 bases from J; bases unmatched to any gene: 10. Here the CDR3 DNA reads TGTGCCAGCAGCCCTGGACAGGGTACTGGGACTGAAGCTTTCTTT. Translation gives CASSPGQGTGTEAFF.

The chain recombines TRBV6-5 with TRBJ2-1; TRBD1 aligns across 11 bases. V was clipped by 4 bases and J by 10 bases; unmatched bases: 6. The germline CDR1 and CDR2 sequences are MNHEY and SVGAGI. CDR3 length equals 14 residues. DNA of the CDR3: TGTGCCAGCAGTTCCGGACAGGGGGCAAGAGAGCAGTTCTTC. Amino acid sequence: CASSSGQGAREQFF.

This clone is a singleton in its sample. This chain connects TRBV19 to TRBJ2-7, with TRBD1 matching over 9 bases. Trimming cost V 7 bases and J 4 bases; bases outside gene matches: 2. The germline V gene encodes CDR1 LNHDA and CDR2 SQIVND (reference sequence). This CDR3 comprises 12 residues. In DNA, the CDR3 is TGTGCCAGTAAGGGGACAGGGTACGAGCAGTACGTC. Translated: CASKGTGYEQYV.

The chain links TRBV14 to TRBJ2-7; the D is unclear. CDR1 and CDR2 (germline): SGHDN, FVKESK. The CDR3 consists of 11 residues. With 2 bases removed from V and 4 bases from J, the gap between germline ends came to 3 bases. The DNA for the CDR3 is TGTGCCAGCAGCCAAACTTACGAGCAGTACTTC. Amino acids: CASSQTYEQYF.

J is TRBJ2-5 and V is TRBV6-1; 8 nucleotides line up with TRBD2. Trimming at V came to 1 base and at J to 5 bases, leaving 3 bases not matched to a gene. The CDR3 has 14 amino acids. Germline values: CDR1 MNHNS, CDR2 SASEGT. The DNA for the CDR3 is TGTGCCAGCAGTGAAGGGACTAGCATTGAGACCCAGTACTTC. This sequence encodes CASSEGTSIETQYF.

CDR3 region: CASSLGIPSRELTYEQYV. The CDR3 nucleotides are TGTGCCAGCAGCTTAGGCATTCCCTCCCGGGAGCTAACCTACGAGCAGTACGTC. The gene calls are TRBV7-8 and TRBJ2-7, with a possible D match to TRBD2 (6 bases). The V end lost 1 base, the J end lost 2 bases, and 21 bases lay between the germline ends. The V gene's germline CDR1 is SGHVS and CDR2 FQNEAQ. The CDR3 runs 18 residues.

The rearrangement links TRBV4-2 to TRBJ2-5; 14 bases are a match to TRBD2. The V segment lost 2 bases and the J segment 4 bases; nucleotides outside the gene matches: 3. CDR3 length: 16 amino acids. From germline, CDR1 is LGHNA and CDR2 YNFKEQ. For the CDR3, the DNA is TGTGCCAGCAGCCAACCCGGGACTAGCGGGGGAGAGACCCAGTACTTC. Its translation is CASSQPGTSGGETQYF.

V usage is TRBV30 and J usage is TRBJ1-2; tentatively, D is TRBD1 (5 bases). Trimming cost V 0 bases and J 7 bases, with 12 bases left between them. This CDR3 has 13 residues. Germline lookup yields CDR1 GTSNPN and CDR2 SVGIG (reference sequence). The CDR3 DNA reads TGTGCCTGGAGTGTACTTCAGGGAAGTGGCTACACCTTC. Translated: CAWSVLQGSGYTF.